These 20 T cell receptor beta chains were all obtained from the same sample, sequenced in a study of T cell responses to AZD1222 COVID-19 vaccine. Clones were sequenced by immunoSEQ multiplex PCR, and TCRdb holds only the in-frame ones, with some missing. Of more than 95,000 clones in the sample, around 89% were seen once. The sequencing here drew on peripheral blood, taken 28 days after the second AZD1222 dose. The receptors originated from an adult who received the AZD1222 COVID-19 vaccine.

This clone occurred a few times. The chain recombines TRBV4-2 with TRBJ1-2, with D hard to call. V was clipped by 3 bases and J by 2 bases, with 10 bases between them. Germline V gene data show CDR1 as LGHNA and CDR2 as YNFKEQ. The CDR3 is 14 residues long. CDR3 loop: CASSQNVGNYGYTF. The CDR3 DNA is TGTGCCAGCAGCCAGAATGTGGGAAACTATGGCTACACCTTC.

In this sample, this clone turned up a few times. V usage is TRBV6-6 and J usage is TRBJ2-3; D is unresolved. Trimming shortened V by 7 bases and J by 4 bases, and 9 bases separated the two germline ends. CDR3 length: 12 residues. CDR1 and CDR2 from the germline V gene are MNHNY and SVGAGI (reference sequence). This chain's CDR3 is CASTFGPDTQYF. The CDR3 DNA follows: TGTGCCAGCACCTTTGGACCAGATACGCAGTATTTT.

This clone was counted a few times. The chain is built from TRBV7-9 and TRBJ2-1; TRBD2 agrees at 13 bases. CDR3 length: 17 residues. V dropped 5 bases and J dropped 4; count of bases not matched to a gene: 8. CDR1 SEHNR and CDR2 FQNEAQ come from the germline V gene (reference sequence). The CDR3 loop reads CASSRGTSGTAYNEQFF. DNA of the CDR3: TGTGCCAGCAGCCGAGGGACTAGCGGGACGGCTTACAATGAGCAGTTCTTC.

This chain uses TRBV7-2 with TRBJ2-7; 11 bases agree with TRBD2. This CDR3 has 16 amino acids. Germline V gives CDR1 SGHTA, CDR2 FQGNSA. After removal of 1 base from V and 7 bases from J, the junction contained 9 bases not matched to a gene. In DNA form, the CDR3 reads TGTGCCAGCAGCTTAGAGGCCCTAGCGGGGGGTAGTGAGCAGTACTTC. Residues: CASSLEALAGGSEQYF.

This chain connects TRBV7-2 to TRBJ1-1; possibly TRBD1 for D (5 bases). The CDR3 totals 13 residues. Germline V gene sequence: CDR1 SGHTA, CDR2 FQGNSA. The germline V and J ends were trimmed by 4 bases and 4 bases, with 10 bases remaining between them. The CDR3 spells CASSSQGPTEAFF. The CDR3 DNA follows: TGTGCCAGCAGCTCTCAGGGACCCACTGAAGCTTTCTTT.

V usage is TRBV6-5 and J usage is TRBJ1-2, with TRBD1 identical over 7 bases. The length of the CDR3 is 15 residues. Germline V gene sequence: CDR1 MNHEY, CDR2 SVGAGI. V lost 4 bases, J lost 5 bases, and 10 bases stayed unmatched. The CDR3 nucleotides read TGTGCCAGCAGTTCGGGGACAGTGGCGTCGTATGGCTACACCTTC. Residues: CASSSGTVASYGYTF.

Points on this clone: Mismatch with germline at one junction end may stem from a read error. This chain links TRBV7-7 with TRBJ2-5; 8 positions agree with TRBD1. CDR1 and CDR2 (germline): SSHAT, FNYEAQ (reference sequence). The CDR3 is 13 residues long. This chain's CDR3 is CASSPGQGETQYF. For the CDR3, the DNA is TGTGCTAGCAGCCCAGGACAGGGAGAGACCCAGTACTTC.

The chain links TRBV27 to TRBJ1-1; no definite D call. The germline CDR1 and CDR2 sequences are MNHEY and SMNVEV (reference sequence). The V gene lost 0 bases and the J gene lost 8 bases, with 13 bases spanning the gap. CDR3 length equals 14 residues. The CDR3 loop is CASSLSAGSGEAFF. The CDR3 region has the DNA TGTGCCAGCAGTTTATCGGCGGGGAGTGGCGAAGCTTTCTTT.

The sample holds a few counts of this clone. The gene calls are TRBV5-5 and TRBJ1-1, with D unresolved. The germline V gene has CDR1 SGHKS and CDR2 YYEKEE (reference sequence). V was cut by 4 bases and J by 2 bases, with 12 bases left in between. CDR3 length: 14 amino acids. As DNA, the CDR3 is TGTGCCAGCAGCCGTCGGGTTTTTAACACTGAAGCTTTCTTT. This encodes CASSRRVFNTEAFF.

This chain connects TRBV7-2 to TRBJ2-3; 10 bases are a match to TRBD2. CDR1 is SGHTA and CDR2 is FQGNSA in the germline V gene. The ends lost 3 bases at V and 0 bases at J; junction bases unmatched: 3. The CDR3 is 16 amino acids. CDR3 sequence (DNA): TGTGCCAGCAGCTTCCGAGCGGGGGGGAGCACAGATACGCAGTATTTT. Protein sequence: CASSFRAGGSTDTQYF.

This clone has just a few counts. The chain links TRBV10-2 to TRBJ1-6; TRBD1 is a possible D gene (6 bases). V was clipped by 2 bases and J by 7 bases, with 18 bases between them. There are 17 residues in the CDR3. Germline values: CDR1 WSHSY, CDR2 SAAADI. This CDR3 is CASSEAGWGTQNSPLHF. CDR3 nucleotides: TGCGCCAGCAGTGAGGCGGGGTGGGGGACACAGAATTCACCCCTCCACTTT.

V usage is TRBV7-3 and J usage is TRBJ2-2; tentatively, D is TRBD2 (6 bases). CDR1 and CDR2 (germline): SGHTA, FQGTGA. V dropped 4 bases and J dropped 3 bases, with 15 bases sitting between them. The CDR3 loop spans 16 amino acids. This chain's CDR3 is CASSSRGTSHTGELFF. CDR3 DNA sequence: TGTGCCAGCAGCTCACGAGGGACTTCTCACACCGGGGAGCTGTTTTTT.

The chain joins TRBV3-1 (or the pseudogene TRBV3-2) to TRBJ1-6; D not certain. Trimming left V 0 bases short and J 9 bases short, with 6 bases between. Per the germline V gene, CDR1 is LGHDT and CDR2 is YNNKEL (reference sequence). This CDR3 region has 13 residues. CDR3 amino acids: CASSQDAGSPLHF. DNA for the CDR3: TGTGCCAGCAGCCAAGATGCGGGTTCACCCCTCCACTTT.

This rearrangement joins TRBV6-5 to TRBJ2-7; no firm D call. Germline assignment: CDR1 MNHEY and CDR2 SVGAGI. The CDR3 covers 14 residues. V gave up 2 bases and J gave up 0 bases, with 8 bases separating them. CDR3 residues: CASSYGRSSYEQYF. The CDR3 coding sequence is TGTGCCAGCAGTTACGGGCGTTCCTCCTACGAGCAGTACTTC.

This chain connects TRBV11-2 to TRBJ2-5; D is uncertain. The length of the CDR3 is 15 residues. The V gene's germline CDR1 is SGHAT and CDR2 FQNNGV. V gave up 4 bases and J gave up 5 bases, with 17 bases separating them. CDR3 sequence (DNA): TGTGCCAGCAGCTCCGAGACTGGTCTTGGGGAGACCCAGTACTTC. Protein: CASSSETGLGETQYF.

V is TRBV5-1 and J is TRBJ1-5; no firm D call. With 0 bases removed from V and 0 bases from J, the gap between germline ends came to 19 bases. Germline values: CDR1 SGHRS, CDR2 YFSETQ. This CDR3 region has 19 residues. This chain's CDR3 is CASSLGSQRYGDSNQPQHF. CDR3 bases: TGCGCCAGCAGCTTGGGTTCACAGAGATACGGGGATAGCAATCAGCCCCAGCATTTT. Looking up the rest from reference TRBV5-1 and TRBJ1-5 gives the full variable domain: KAGVTQTPRYLIKTRGQQVTLSCSPISGHRSVSWYQQTPGQGLQFLFEYFSETQRNKGNFPGRFSGRQFSNSRSEMNVSTLELGDSALYLCASSLGSQRYGDSNQPQHFGDGTRLSIL.

The rearrangement uses TRBV9 and TRBJ2-3; maybe TRBD2 (6 bases). Germline V CDR1 and CDR2: SGDLS, YYNGEE. V dropped 0 bases and J dropped 5 bases, with 19 bases sitting between them. The CDR3 loop spans 17 amino acids. The CDR3 region has the DNA TGTGCCAGCAGCGTAGATTCTCGAGGCGGGATTAAAGATACGCAGTATTTT. It encodes CASSVDSRGGIKDTQYF. Full variable domain (rest looked up from reference TRBV9 and TRBJ2-3): DSGVTQTPKHLITATGQRVTLRCSPRSGDLSVYWYQQSLDQGLQFLIQYYNGEERAKGNILERFSAQQFPDLHSELNLSSLELGDSALYFCASSVDSRGGIKDTQYFGPGTRLTVL.

The V and J genes are TRBV11-2 and TRBJ1-3, with no clear D. Germline CDR1 reads SGHAT; CDR2 reads FQNNGV. The CDR3 length is 12 residues. Trimming took 0 bases from V and 7 from J, leaving 4 bases between them. The CDR3 region is CASSLDTNTIYF. CDR3 DNA: TGTGCCAGCAGCTTAGATACGAACACCATATATTTT.

For the CDR3, the DNA is TGTGCCAGCAGCTTACGGGGTAAAGAGCAGTTCTTC. As protein: CASSLRGKEQFF. The V gene is TRBV7-9, the J gene TRBJ2-1, with a tentative D call TRBD2 (5 bases). The V end lost 2 bases, the J end lost 10 bases, and 9 bases lay between the germline ends. This CDR3 has 12 residues. Germline CDR1 and CDR2: SEHNR and FQNEAQ (reference sequence).

The rearrangement joins TRBV7-9 to TRBJ1-5; 7 bases are a match to TRBD1. In germline, CDR1 is SEHNR, CDR2 FQNEAQ (reference sequence). The CDR3 sequence is 13 residues long. V shed 5 bases, J shed 4 bases, and the junction held 2 bases outside the gene matches. CDR3: CASSDRENQPQHF. The CDR3 coding sequence is TGTGCCAGCAGCGACAGGGAGAATCAGCCCCAGCATTTT.